One and the same sample provided the 10 T cell receptor beta chains below, sequenced in a study of T cell responses to AZD1222 COVID-19 vaccine. The data were produced by immunoSEQ multiplex PCR, yet TCRdb's version contains in-frame clones alone and is incomplete. The sample lists about 100,000 clones, about 90% occurring once. This specimen consisted of peripheral blood, obtained on day 0 of AZD1222 vaccination. The receptors come from an adult in good health.

The J gene is TRBJ2-1, the V gene TRBV2; TRBD2 is a possible D gene (6 bases). With 1 base removed from V and 5 bases from J, the gap between germline ends came to 12 bases. The germline V gene has CDR1 SNHLY and CDR2 FYNNEI. The CDR3 runs to 15 residues. The CDR3 protein is CASSEDRTKDNEQFF. In nucleotides, the CDR3 is TGTGCCAGCAGTGAAGACCGGACTAAAGACAATGAGCAGTTCTTC. The full variable domain, its missing parts supplied by reference TRBV2 and TRBJ2-1, is EPEVTQTPSHQVTQMGQEVILRCVPISNHLYFYWYRQILGQKVEFLVSFYNNEISEKSEIFDDQFSVERPDGSNFTLKIRSTKLEDSAMYFCASSEDRTKDNEQFFGPGTRLTVL.

The rearrangement joins TRBV10-3 to TRBJ1-1; unclear D gene. The CDR3 contains 13 residues. V lost 6 bases and J lost 2, with 10 bases in between. Germline CDR1 ENHRY, CDR2 SYGVKD. CDR3 residues: CAISRASNTEAFF. The CDR3 DNA sequence: TGTGCCATCAGCCGGGCCAGTAACACTGAAGCTTTCTTT.

The V gene is TRBV5-1, the J gene TRBJ1-1; 7 bases map to TRBD1. This CDR3 is 14 amino acids long. V lost 3 bases to trimming and J lost 2 bases; unmatched junction nucleotides: 4. Germline V gene sequence: CDR1 SGHRS, CDR2 YFSETQ. Here the CDR3 DNA reads TGCGCCAGCAGCTGGCGGGACAGAAACACTGAAGCTTTCTTT. Amino acid sequence: CASSWRDRNTEAFF.

The chain uses TRBV28 and TRBJ1-6; TRBD1 is a possible D gene (6 bases). Germline loops: CDR1 MDHEN, CDR2 SYDVKM. CDR3 size: 17 residues. Trimming took off 6 bases at V and 0 bases at J, with 15 bases between the two ends. The CDR3 DNA reads TGTGCCAGCAGCCCCGTGCAGGGGAGCTCCTATAATTCACCCCTCCACTTT. Protein: CASSPVQGSSYNSPLHF.

The V and J genes are TRBV19 and TRBJ1-5, with TRBD1 as a possible D gene (6 bases). Germline V gene data show CDR1 as LNHDA and CDR2 as SQIVND (reference sequence). This CDR3 region has 14 residues. The ends were cut back, 2 bases at V and 7 bases at J, with 12 bases in the middle. In nucleotides, the CDR3 is TGTGCCAGTAGTATAAGGGGGGTAGAACAGCCCCAGCATTTT. This codes for CASSIRGVEQPQHF. The variable domain in full, completed from reference TRBV19 and TRBJ1-5, reads DGGITQSPKYLFRKEGQNVTLSCEQNLNHDAMYWYRQDPGQGLRLIYYSQIVNDFQKGDIAEGYSVSREKKESFPLTVTSAQKNPTAFYLCASSIRGVEQPQHFGDGTRLSIL.

The chain links TRBV6-5 to TRBJ1-1, with no clear D. The germline V and J ends were trimmed by 0 bases and 4 bases, with 3 bases remaining between them. This CDR3 is 12 amino acids long. From germline, CDR1 is MNHEY and CDR2 SVGAGI. CDR3 sequence: CASSYSVTEAFF. DNA for the CDR3: TGTGCCAGCAGTTACTCTGTCACTGAAGCTTTCTTT.

This chain connects TRBV7-2 to TRBJ1-6, with D maybe TRBD1 (6 bases). The CDR3 has 14 residues. Germline lookup yields CDR1 SGHTA and CDR2 FQGNSA. Trimming cost V 4 bases and J 10 bases, with 14 bases left between them. The CDR3 region has the DNA TGTGCCAGCAGCTACCCCCAGACAGGCTCACCCCTCCACTTT. Protein product: CASSYPQTGSPLHF.

In DNA form, the CDR3 reads TGTGCCAGCAGTTACGAGGGGGACACTGAAGCTTTCTTT. It translates to CASSYEGDTEAFF. The chain uses TRBV6-5 and TRBJ1-1, with D possibly being TRBD1 (6 bases). Germline values: CDR1 MNHEY, CDR2 SVGAGI. Trimming cost V 2 bases and J 3 bases, with 7 bases left between them. The CDR3 loop spans 13 amino acids.

The rearrangement uses TRBV6-5 and TRBJ2-4; 9 bases align to TRBD1. The CDR3 runs to 15 residues. In germline, CDR1 is MNHEY, CDR2 SVGAGI. The V segment lost 6 bases and the J segment 0 bases; nucleotides outside the gene matches: 3. In DNA, the CDR3 is TGTGCCAGCAGCCCGGGACAGGGAGCCAAAAACATTCAGTACTTC. Residues: CASSPGQGAKNIQYF.

This chain joins TRBV3-1 (or the pseudogene TRBV3-2) and TRBJ1-3; D is undetermined. The CDR3 totals 15 residues. Trimming stripped 0 bases from V and 10 bases from J, with 16 bases between. Germline loops: CDR1 LGHDT, CDR2 YNNKEL (reference sequence). CDR3 nucleotides: TGTGCCAGCAGCCAAGATCTGCGGCCATGGGGAACCATATATTTT. This translates into CASSQDLRPWGTIYF.